The T cell receptor (beta chain) described here comes from a study of CD8+ T cells in alopecia areata. General study results and limits: Tofacitinib produced a significant decrease in scalp clonality and in expanded CD8+ clones among the top 100. There was only one nonresponder, so it was unclear how baseline CD8+ expansion relates to response. Normal scalp had lower clonality than lesional scalp, with alopecia totalis/universalis lesions showing this most strongly.

A single count supports this clone. Its target is unknown. Treatment: oral pan-JAK inhibitor, 5-10 mg twice daily. Both peripheral blood and punch biopsies of lesional scalp skin were obtained from patients who had alopecia areata. The CDR3 covers 14 residues. Per the germline V gene, CDR1 is KGHSH and CDR2 is LQKENI. V was pared by 6 bases and J by 0 bases, with 6 bases between. cDNA reverse transcribed from extracted RNA served as the sequencing template. Produced via immunoSEQ multiplex PCR; TCRdb's table is partial and in-frame only. The sample consists of about 4,400 clones, 60% of them appearing once.

This clonotype was sampled from a human donor with alopecia areata. Sequencing was performed on skin, taken between weeks 36 and 40, from a patient treated with tofacitinib. The chain joins TRBV18 to TRBJ2-6; D call uncertain. The CDR3 coding sequence is TGTGCCAGCTCTCCGCCCTCTGGGGCCAACGTCCTGACTTTC. Translation: CASSPPSGANVLTF.